Listed here is a single TCR beta chain. The record originates from a study of CD4 and CD8 cells across lung adenocarcinoma regions. Germline V gene lookup returns CDR1 MNHGY and CDR2 SVAAGI. This CDR3 is built from 16 residues. V was cut by 5 bases and J by 1 base, with 15 bases left in between. In TCRdb, the PCR reads were re-called with MiXCR into one record per CDR3 protein. The profile shows around 4,000 distinct CDR3 sequences, 55% to 75% of them singletons. Sequenced input: CD4+ T cells from the center of a lung tumor. The chain has TRBV6-9 and TRBJ2-1, with D uncertain. The receptor's source is a male donor with lung adenocarcinoma. The CD4 and CD8 labels of this study may be unreliable. In DNA, the CDR3 is TGTGCCAGCAGTCCGACCTACTCCATTTCCTACAATGAGCAGTTCTTC. Its protein product is CASSPTYSISYNEQFF.